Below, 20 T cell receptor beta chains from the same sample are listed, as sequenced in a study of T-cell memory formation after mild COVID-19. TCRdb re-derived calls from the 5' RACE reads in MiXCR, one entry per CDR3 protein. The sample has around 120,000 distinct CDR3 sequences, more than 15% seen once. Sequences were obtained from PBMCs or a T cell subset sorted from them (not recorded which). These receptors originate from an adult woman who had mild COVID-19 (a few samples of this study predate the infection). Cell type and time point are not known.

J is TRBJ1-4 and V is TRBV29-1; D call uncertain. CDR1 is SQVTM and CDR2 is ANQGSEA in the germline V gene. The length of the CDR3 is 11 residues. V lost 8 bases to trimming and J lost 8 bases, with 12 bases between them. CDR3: CSSSTEEKLFF. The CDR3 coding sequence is TGCAGCTCCTCGACGGAAGAAAAACTGTTTTTT.

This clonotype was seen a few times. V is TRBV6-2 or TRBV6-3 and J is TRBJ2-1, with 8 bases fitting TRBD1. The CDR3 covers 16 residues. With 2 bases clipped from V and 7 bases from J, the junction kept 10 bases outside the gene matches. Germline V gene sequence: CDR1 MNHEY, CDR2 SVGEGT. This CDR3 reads CASSYRGQGGWNEQFF. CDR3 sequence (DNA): TGTGCCAGCAGTTACCGTGGACAGGGCGGATGGAATGAGCAGTTCTTC.

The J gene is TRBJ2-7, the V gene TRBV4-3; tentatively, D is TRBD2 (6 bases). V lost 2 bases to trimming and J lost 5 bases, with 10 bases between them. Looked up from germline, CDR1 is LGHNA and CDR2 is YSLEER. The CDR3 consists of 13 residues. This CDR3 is CASSQRGTHEQYF. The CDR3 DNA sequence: TGCGCCAGCAGCCAACGCGGGACCCACGAGCAGTACTTC.

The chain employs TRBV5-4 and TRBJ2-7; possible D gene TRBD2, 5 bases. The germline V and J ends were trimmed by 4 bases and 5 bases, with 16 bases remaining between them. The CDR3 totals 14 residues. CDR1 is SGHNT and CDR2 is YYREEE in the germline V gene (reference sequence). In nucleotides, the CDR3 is TGTGCCAGCAGCCTCCCGAGCGGCGTCCACGAGCAGTACTTC. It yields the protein CASSLPSGVHEQYF.

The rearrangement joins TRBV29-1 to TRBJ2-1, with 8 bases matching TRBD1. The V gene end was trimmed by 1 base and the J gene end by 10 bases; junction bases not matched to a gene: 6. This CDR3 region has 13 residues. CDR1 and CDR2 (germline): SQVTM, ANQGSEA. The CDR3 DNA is TGCAGCGTTGAAGGGGCAGGGGGCAGGGAGCAGTTCTTC. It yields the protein CSVEGAGGREQFF.

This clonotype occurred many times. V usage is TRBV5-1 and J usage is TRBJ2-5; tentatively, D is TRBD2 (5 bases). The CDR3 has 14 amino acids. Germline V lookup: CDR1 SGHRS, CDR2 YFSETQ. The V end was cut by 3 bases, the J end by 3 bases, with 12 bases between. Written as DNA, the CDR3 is TGCGCCAGCAGCTGGACGAGGGTTGAAGAGACCCAGTACTTC. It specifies CASSWTRVEETQYF.

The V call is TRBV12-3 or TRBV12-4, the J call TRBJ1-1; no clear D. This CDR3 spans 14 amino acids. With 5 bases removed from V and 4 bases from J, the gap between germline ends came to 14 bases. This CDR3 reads CASSVGEGGTEAFF. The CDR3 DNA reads TGTGCCAGCAGTGTTGGGGAGGGCGGCACTGAAGCTTTCTTT.

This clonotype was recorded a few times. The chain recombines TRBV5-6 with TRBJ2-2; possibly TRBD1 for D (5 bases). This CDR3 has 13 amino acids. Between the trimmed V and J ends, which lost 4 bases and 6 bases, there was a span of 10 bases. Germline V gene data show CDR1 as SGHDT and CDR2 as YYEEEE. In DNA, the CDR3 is TGTGCCAGCAGCACCGCAGGGCCCGGGGAGCTGTTTTTT. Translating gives CASSTAGPGELFF. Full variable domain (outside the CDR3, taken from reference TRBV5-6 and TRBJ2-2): DAGVTQSPTHLIKTRGQQVTLRCSPKSGHDTVSWYQQALGQGPQFIFQYYEEEERQRGNFPDRFSGHQFPNYSSELNVNALLLGDSALYLCASSTAGPGELFFGEGSRLTVL.

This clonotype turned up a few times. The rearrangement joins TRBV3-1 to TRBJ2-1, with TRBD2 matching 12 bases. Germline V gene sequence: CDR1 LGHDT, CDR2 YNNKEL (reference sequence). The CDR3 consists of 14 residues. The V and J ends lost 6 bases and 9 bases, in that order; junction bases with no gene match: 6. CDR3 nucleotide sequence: TGTGCCAGCAGTCGACTAGCGGGAGTCAGTGAGCAGTTCTTC. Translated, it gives CASSRLAGVSEQFF.

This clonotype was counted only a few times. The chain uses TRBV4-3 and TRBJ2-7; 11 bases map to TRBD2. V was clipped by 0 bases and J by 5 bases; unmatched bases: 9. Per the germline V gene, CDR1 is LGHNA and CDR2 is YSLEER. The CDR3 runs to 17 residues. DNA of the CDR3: TGCGCCAGCAGCCAAGATCCTAGCGGGAGGCCCCCCGACGAGCAGTACTTC. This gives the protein CASSQDPSGRPPDEQYF.

The DNA for the CDR3 is TGTGCCAGCAGAGGACGGGGGGGTATTCAGCCCCAGCATTTT. Its translation: CASRGRGGIQPQHF. The rearrangement joins TRBV27 to TRBJ1-5; D is perhaps TRBD1 (5 bases). The CDR3 covers 14 residues. The ends were cut back, 6 bases at V and 6 bases at J, with 15 bases in the middle. Germline CDR1 and CDR2: MNHEY and SMNVEV (reference sequence).

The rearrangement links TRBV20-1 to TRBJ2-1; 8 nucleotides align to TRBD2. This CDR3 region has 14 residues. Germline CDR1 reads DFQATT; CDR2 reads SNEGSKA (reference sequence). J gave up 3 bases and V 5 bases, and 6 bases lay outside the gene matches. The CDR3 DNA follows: TGCAGTGCTTCCAGCGGGAGTCACTACAATGAGCAGTTCTTC. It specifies CSASSGSHYNEQFF.

In DNA form, the CDR3 reads TGCGCCAGCAGCTTTGAAGATCTTGGTTCACCCCTCCACTTT. Its protein is CASSFEDLGSPLHF. The rearrangement joins TRBV5-1 to TRBJ1-6; D is uncertain. The germline V gene encodes CDR1 SGHRS and CDR2 YFSETQ. The length of the CDR3 is 14 residues. V was pared by 2 bases and J by 9 bases, with 12 bases between.

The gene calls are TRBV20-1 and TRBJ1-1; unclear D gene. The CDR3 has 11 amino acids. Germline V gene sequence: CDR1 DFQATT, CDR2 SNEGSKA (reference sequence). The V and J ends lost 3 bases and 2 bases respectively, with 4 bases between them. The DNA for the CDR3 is TGCAGTGCTAGGATTAACACTGAAGCTTTCTTT. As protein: CSARINTEAFF.

The CDR3 is CASSLAVPVNTEAFF. CDR3 sequence (DNA): TGTGCCAGCAGCTTAGCAGTACCCGTGAACACTGAAGCTTTCTTT. This sequence joins TRBV7-9 and TRBJ1-1, with no clear D. The CDR3 sequence is 15 residues long. Germline loops: CDR1 SEHNR, CDR2 FQNEAQ (reference sequence). V was shortened by 0 bases and J by 0 bases, with 8 bases between the two germline ends.

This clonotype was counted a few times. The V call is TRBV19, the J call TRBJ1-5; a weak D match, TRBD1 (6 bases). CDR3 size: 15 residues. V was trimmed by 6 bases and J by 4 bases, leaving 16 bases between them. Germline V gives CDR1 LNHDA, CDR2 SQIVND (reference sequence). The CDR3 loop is CASSPARGGNQPQHF. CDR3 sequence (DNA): TGTGCCAGTAGCCCCGCCAGGGGAGGTAATCAGCCCCAGCATTTT.

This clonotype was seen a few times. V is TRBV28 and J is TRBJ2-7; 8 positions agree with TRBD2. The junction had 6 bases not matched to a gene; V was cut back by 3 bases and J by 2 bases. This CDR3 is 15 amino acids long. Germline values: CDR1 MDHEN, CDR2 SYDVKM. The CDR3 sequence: CASSFFRGGAYEQYF. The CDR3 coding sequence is TGTGCCAGCAGTTTTTTTCGGGGGGGAGCCTACGAGCAGTACTTC.

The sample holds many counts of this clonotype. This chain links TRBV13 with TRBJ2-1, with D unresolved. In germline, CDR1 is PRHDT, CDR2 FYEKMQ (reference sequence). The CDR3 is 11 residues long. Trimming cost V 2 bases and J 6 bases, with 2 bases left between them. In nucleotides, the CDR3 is TGTGCCAGCAGCTTATTCAATGAGCAGTTCTTC. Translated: CASSLFNEQFF.

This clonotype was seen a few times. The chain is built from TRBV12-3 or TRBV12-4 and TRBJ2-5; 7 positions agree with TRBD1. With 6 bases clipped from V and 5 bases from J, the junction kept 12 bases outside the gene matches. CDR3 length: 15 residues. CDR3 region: CASSLTRQGTETQYF. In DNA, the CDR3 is TGTGCCAGCAGCTTAACGAGACAGGGTACGGAGACCCAGTACTTC.

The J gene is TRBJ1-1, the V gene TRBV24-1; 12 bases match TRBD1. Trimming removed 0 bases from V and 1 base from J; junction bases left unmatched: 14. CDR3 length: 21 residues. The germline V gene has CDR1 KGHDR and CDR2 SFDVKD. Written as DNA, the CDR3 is TGTGCCACCAGTGATTTGCAGAGGGACAGGGGGCCAAACAGTGGGAACACTGAAGCTTTCTTT. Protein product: CATSDLQRDRGPNSGNTEAFF.